The next 5 T cell receptor beta chains were all read from a single sample in a study of blood T cell repertoires in COVID-19. Sequenced by immunoSEQ multiplex PCR; TCRdb stores in-frame clones only, minus some. In the table there are some 460,000 clones, 70% to 90% of which are singletons. Sequenced input: PBMCs or T cells enriched from blood (not recorded which). The receptors shown here come from a woman aged 18 to 35 with acute COVID-19.

This clone was counted once. This rearrangement joins TRBV5-1 to TRBJ2-1, with 8 bases that match TRBD1. V lost 4 bases to trimming and J lost 3 bases; unmatched junction nucleotides: 3. The CDR3 spans 14 residues. Germline CDR1 reads SGHRS; CDR2 reads YFSETQ. The CDR3 nucleotides read TGCGCCAGCAGCCAGGACAGGGTCTACAATGAGCAGTTCTTC. It is translated as CASSQDRVYNEQFF.

In this sample, this clone turned up once. The genes are TRBV19 and TRBJ1-5; D is unresolved. The V and J ends lost 2 bases and 0 bases respectively, with 5 bases between them. CDR3 length: 14 amino acids. The germline V gene has CDR1 LNHDA and CDR2 SQIVND (reference sequence). CDR3 in amino acids: CASSIHSSNQPQHF. Written as DNA, the CDR3 is TGTGCCAGTAGTATACACAGTAGCAATCAGCCCCAGCATTTT.

The chain couples TRBV23-1 to TRBJ2-7; 7 bases align to TRBD1. TRBV23-1 is known as an ORF, though its function is uncertain. This CDR3 is 15 amino acids long. After removal of 4 bases from V and 0 bases from J, the junction contained 6 bases not matched to a gene. The CDR3 nucleotides read TGCGCCAGCAGTCCTAGGACAGGTGGCTCCTACGAGCAGTACTTC. Translated: CASSPRTGGSYEQYF.

The chain is built from TRBV5-1 and TRBJ2-3, with 7 bases lining up with TRBD1. The CDR3 totals 17 residues. V dropped 4 bases and J dropped 4; count of bases not matched to a gene: 15. CDR1 is SGHRS, CDR2 YFSETQ, per germline. The CDR3 region has the DNA TGCGCCAGCAGCCGAGGGCCTTTCACAGGGGATTCAGATACGCAGTATTTT. Its protein product is CASSRGPFTGDSDTQYF.

V and J are TRBV11-3 and TRBJ2-1; D not resolved. CDR1 and CDR2 (germline): SGHNT, YENEEA. The V and J ends lost 1 base and 10 bases respectively, with 14 bases between them. This CDR3 has 14 amino acids. DNA of the CDR3: TGTGCCAGCAGCTTAGCACCAGCGCGTCCCGAGCAGTTCTTC. This codes for CASSLAPARPEQFF.